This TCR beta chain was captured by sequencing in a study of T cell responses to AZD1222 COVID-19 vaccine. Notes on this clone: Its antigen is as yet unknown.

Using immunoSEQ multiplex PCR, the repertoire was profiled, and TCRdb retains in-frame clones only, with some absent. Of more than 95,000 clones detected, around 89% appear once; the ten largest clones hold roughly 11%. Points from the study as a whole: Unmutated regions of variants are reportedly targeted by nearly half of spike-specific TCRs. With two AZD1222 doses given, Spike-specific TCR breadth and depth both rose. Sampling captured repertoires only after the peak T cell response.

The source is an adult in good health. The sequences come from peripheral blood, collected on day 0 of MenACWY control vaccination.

The CDR3 region has the DNA TGTGCCAGCAGCTTAAACAGGGTAGATACGCAGTATTTT. As protein: CASSLNRVDTQYF. This chain links TRBV7-7 with TRBJ2-3; D possibly corresponds to TRBD1 (6 bases). CDR1 is SSHAT and CDR2 is FNYEAQ in the germline V gene (reference sequence). The ends were cut back, 2 bases at V and 5 bases at J, with 8 bases in the middle. The CDR3 is 13 residues long.